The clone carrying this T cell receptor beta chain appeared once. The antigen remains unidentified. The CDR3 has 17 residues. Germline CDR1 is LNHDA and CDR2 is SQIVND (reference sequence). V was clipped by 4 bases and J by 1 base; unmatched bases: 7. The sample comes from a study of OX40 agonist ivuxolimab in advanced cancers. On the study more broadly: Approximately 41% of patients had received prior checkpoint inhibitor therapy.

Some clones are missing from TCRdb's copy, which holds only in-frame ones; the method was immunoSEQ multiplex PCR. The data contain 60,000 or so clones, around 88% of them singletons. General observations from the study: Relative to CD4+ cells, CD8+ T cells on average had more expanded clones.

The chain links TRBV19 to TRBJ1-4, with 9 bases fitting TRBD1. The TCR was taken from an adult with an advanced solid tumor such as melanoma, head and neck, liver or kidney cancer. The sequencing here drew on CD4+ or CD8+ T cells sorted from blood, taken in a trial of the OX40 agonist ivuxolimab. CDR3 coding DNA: TGTGCCAGTAGTAGGGACAGGGTCTTCTTAACTAATGAAAAACTGTTTTTT. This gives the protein CASSRDRVFLTNEKLFF.